This T cell receptor beta chain was sequenced for a study of beta chain features in type 1 diabetes (dated by TCRdb to the late 2010s). About the full investigation: Mean age, gender distribution, total cell number and subset yield were not different between patients and healthy donors. Whereas all 30 or so donors provided naive and central memory subsets, regulatory and stem cell-like memory subsets were isolated from just 8 patients and roughly eight healthy donors. In the study, recently diagnosed type 1 diabetes patients and matched healthy donors were compared on the TCRB repertoires of their sorted circulating CD4+ T cell subsets. A total of around 100 million sorted cells were examined across all samples, and RNA yield correlated strongly with the number of cells per subset.

Regarding this clone: The clone's antigen remains unknown. Nothing much larger sits one base from this clone, and base qualities are not available.

Points the paper makes about the study in general: Because cDNA rather than genomic DNA was sequenced, highly expressing activated cells could have been over-represented, although no difference in activation and CD3 levels was found between groups. Naive, central memory and regulatory TCRB repertoires appeared to be more similar among patients than among healthy donors. Only small numbers of individuals were included in the HLA sub-analyses, which left unresolved whether HLA type had any influence on TCRB rearrangement. A moderate but significant shortening of TCRB CDR3 length was observed in type 1 diabetes patients in all four CD4+ subsets. PCR may preferentially amplify shorter templates, but because patient and control samples were amplified and corrected together, any resulting skew would affect both groups equally. At VDJ recombination sites, patients with type 1 diabetes made fewer insertions and deleted more nucleotides, a pattern implying thymic rearrangement abnormalities.

Via the germline V gene, CDR1 is SGHTA and CDR2 FQGNSA. The CDR3 goes from the cysteine to the phenylalanine over 14 residues. The only DNA kept is the CDR3, 42 bases in frame from the first base. V is clipped by 3 bases and J by 0 bases, and the sequence between their germline boundaries is 6 bases long. Each donor gave one peripheral blood draw, about 100 mL on average, collected into heparinised tubes. Naive, central memory, regulatory and stem cell-like memory CD4+ T cells were sorted on a BD FACSAria II using a panel including CD45RO, CCR7, CD25, CD127, CD95 and CD27. All sorted populations exceeded 95% purity. PBMCs were separated immediately by Lymphoprep density gradient centrifugation and were stained directly, without being cultured. So that batch effects would be minimized, each experiment stained and sorted samples in pairs, pairing one healthy donor with one patient. The High Capacity cDNA Reverse Transcription Kit was used to reverse transcribe all of the isolated RNA, meaning that expressed TCRB transcripts were what got sequenced. Naive, central memory and regulatory T cell samples underwent deep immunoSEQ sequencing, averaging about 3.57 million total reads per sample. Sorted cells were lysed in RLT buffer and RNA was extracted with DNase-treated RNeasy Micro or Mini kits, depending on cell number. To prevent cross-contamination, each cell subset was processed individually, whereas patient and healthy donor samples were processed jointly. TCRB sequences were amplified from cDNA with the immunoSEQ multiplex PCR, producing 87-bp fragments spanning the CDR3 region. Sequencing of the amplicons was performed on the Illumina HiSeq platform. On the study's bioinformatics: PCR bias was corrected computationally using synthetic template baselines, and reads within Hamming distance 2 were collapsed, with unmergeable singletons discarded. Reads were aligned against IMGT so that V, D and J genes, CDR3 length and insertions or deletions at six rearrangement sites could be assigned. Within each subset, clonotype counts were normalized to sorted cell number, after which true diversity and Gini coefficients were computed with the tcR R package. The overlap coefficient, calculated on TCRB nucleotide sequences, was used to quantify repertoire sharing. Out-of-frame TCRB sequences from naive cells were analyzed to stand in for the pre-selection repertoire. Here the immuneACCESS table is served through TCRdb, limited to in-frame sequences with V and J called. Missing clones are a known gap in these copies; in checked studies unresolved V genes cover under half, and the rest lacks a known reason. That table gives V, J and clone size, and the DNA gave D and trimming. Present in this sample are just over 450,000 clones, about 32% of which were seen just once. The ten largest clones add up to around 0.065% of the sample.

The sequence is built from TRBV7-2 and TRBJ1-3; the D gene remains uncertain. The receptor was isolated from a man aged 18 to 29 in good health. Material for sequencing was naive CD4+ T cells from blood. The cell subset or site label corresponds to: true naive CD4+ T cells. The CDR3: CASSFEISGNTIYF. The DNA reads TGTGCCAGCAGCTTTGAGATCTCTGGAAACACCATATATTTT.